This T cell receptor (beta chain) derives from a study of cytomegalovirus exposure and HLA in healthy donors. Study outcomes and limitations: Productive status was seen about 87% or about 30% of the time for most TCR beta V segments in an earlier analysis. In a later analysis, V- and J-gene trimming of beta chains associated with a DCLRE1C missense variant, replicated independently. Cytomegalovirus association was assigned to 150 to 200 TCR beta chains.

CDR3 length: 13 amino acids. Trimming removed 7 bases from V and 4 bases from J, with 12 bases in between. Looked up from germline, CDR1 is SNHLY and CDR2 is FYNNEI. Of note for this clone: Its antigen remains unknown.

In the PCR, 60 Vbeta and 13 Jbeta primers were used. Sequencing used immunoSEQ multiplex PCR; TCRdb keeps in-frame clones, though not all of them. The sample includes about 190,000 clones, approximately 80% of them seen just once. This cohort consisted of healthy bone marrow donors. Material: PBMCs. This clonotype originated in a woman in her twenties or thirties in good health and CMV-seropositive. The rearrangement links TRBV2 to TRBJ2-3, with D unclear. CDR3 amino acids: CASTEPGADTQYF. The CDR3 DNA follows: TGTGCCAGCACCGAGCCAGGCGCAGATACGCAGTATTTT.